One sample yielded the 10 T cell receptor beta chains listed below, sequenced in a study of T cell responses to AZD1222 COVID-19 vaccine. Clones were read by immunoSEQ multiplex PCR, and TCRdb kept only the in-frame ones, dropping some. Seen here are roughly 84,000 clones, 70% to 90% observed once, and the top ten hold about 1.6%. The source was peripheral blood, collected on day 0 of AZD1222 vaccination. Receptor source: an adult in good health.

J is TRBJ1-3 and V is TRBV19; perhaps TRBD1 as D (5 bases). Germline assignment: CDR1 LNHDA and CDR2 SQIVND (reference sequence). The CDR3 has 14 residues. The V gene lost 7 bases and the J gene lost 0 bases, with 10 bases spanning the gap. CDR3 sequence reads: CASTHGGSGNTIYF. The CDR3 region has the DNA TGTGCCAGTACCCATGGGGGCTCTGGAAACACCATATATTTT.

The V gene is TRBV18, the J gene TRBJ1-2; no reliable D call. V gave up 2 bases and J gave up 0 bases, with 7 bases separating them. The CDR3 loop spans 14 amino acids. The germline CDR1 and CDR2 sequences are KGHSH and LQKENI. CDR3 DNA: TGTGCCAGCTCACCAAGCACCGCTAACTATGGCTACACCTTC. The encoded protein is CASSPSTANYGYTF.

V gene TRBV9 combines with J gene TRBJ2-7; 9 bases are a match to TRBD2. V shed 0 bases, J shed 2 bases, and the junction held 3 bases outside the gene matches. CDR1 and CDR2 (germline): SGDLS, YYNGEE. The length of the CDR3 is 15 residues. This chain's CDR3 is CASSVEASGAYEQYF. CDR3 DNA: TGTGCCAGCAGCGTAGAAGCTAGCGGGGCCTACGAGCAGTACTTC.

The chain couples TRBV4-1 to TRBJ2-4, with TRBD1 identical over 10 bases. J gave up 8 bases and V 0 bases, and 4 bases lay outside the gene matches. The CDR3 is 15 residues long. The V gene's germline CDR1 is MGHRA and CDR2 YSYEKL. CDR3 coding DNA: TGCGCCAGCAGCCAAGATCCGGGGACAGGGGACATTCAGTACTTC. As protein: CASSQDPGTGDIQYF.

This clone was observed a handful of times. DNA of the CDR3: TGTGCCAGCAGCCGGGACTCGCAGACTCACAATGAGCAGTTCTTC. Translation gives CASSRDSQTHNEQFF. The genes are TRBV3-1 (or the pseudogene TRBV3-2) and TRBJ2-1; D is possibly TRBD2 (6 bases). The germline gives CDR1 LGHDT, CDR2 YNNKEL (reference sequence). This CDR3 has 15 residues. V dropped 4 bases and J dropped 5 bases, with 15 bases sitting between them.

The rearrangement joins TRBV18 to TRBJ1-4; a possible D gene is TRBD1 (5 bases). Deletions cut 5 bases from V and 4 bases from J, with 8 bases between. Germline V gene data show CDR1 as KGHSH and CDR2 as LQKENI. The CDR3 is made up of 13 amino acids. CDR3 sequence (DNA): TGTGCCAGCTCAACAGGATTTAATGAAAAACTGTTTTTT. Protein: CASSTGFNEKLFF.

This chain uses TRBV6-5 with TRBJ1-2; D unresolved. V was clipped by 0 bases and J by 4 bases, with 15 bases between them. CDR1 is MNHEY, CDR2 SVGAGI, per germline. The CDR3 contains 16 residues. The CDR3 here is CASSYSMSAESYGYTF. The CDR3 region has the DNA TGTGCCAGCAGTTACTCGATGAGTGCCGAGTCCTATGGCTACACCTTC.

This rearrangement joins TRBV4-1 to TRBJ2-5; TRBD2 agrees at 7 bases. V was clipped by 0 bases and J by 3 bases; unmatched bases: 4. The germline CDR1 and CDR2 sequences are MGHRA and YSYEKL. The CDR3 covers 15 residues. CDR3 DNA: TGCGCCAGCAGCCAAGAGTCGGCGGGAGAAGAGACCCAGTACTTC. Its translation is CASSQESAGEETQYF.

This clone was seen more than once but under ten times. The V call is TRBV6-5, the J call TRBJ1-6; TRBD1 agrees at 7 bases. Germline V CDR1 and CDR2: MNHEY, SVGAGI. CDR3 length: 12 amino acids. V was pared by 6 bases and J by 9 bases, with 2 bases of the junction left unmatched. As DNA, the CDR3 is TGTGCCAGCAGAACAGGGGCTTCACCCCTCCACTTT. Amino acid sequence: CASRTGASPLHF.

This clone has only one observation. This chain joins TRBV7-8 and TRBJ1-4; D is perhaps TRBD1 (5 bases). Trimming pared 0 bases from V and 9 bases from J, leaving 17 bases between. The CDR3 runs to 16 residues. CDR1 and CDR2 (germline): SGHVS, FQNEAQ. The CDR3 region has the DNA TGTGCCAGCAGCTTAGCGCAAAGAACAGGAGGGAAAAAACTGTTTTTT. Its translation is CASSLAQRTGGKKLFF.